Listed here are 27 T cell receptor beta chains from one sample, sequenced in a study of blood T cell repertoires in COVID-19. Generated by immunoSEQ multiplex PCR, the TCRdb table keeps only in-frame clones and is missing some. The sample records around 220,000 clones, around 80% being singletons. The sample consisted of PBMCs or T cells enriched from blood (not recorded which). The receptors originated from a woman aged 40 to 55 with acute COVID-19.

J is TRBJ2-2 and V is TRBV4-3; 11 nucleotides align to TRBD2. The J segment lost 0 bases and the V segment lost 1 base, leaving 4 bases of the junction unmatched. Germline loops: CDR1 LGHNA, CDR2 YSLEER. The CDR3 runs to 18 residues. The CDR3 protein is CASSQVGLAGSNTGELFF. CDR3 in DNA: TGCGCCAGCAGCCAAGTTGGACTAGCGGGTTCGAACACCGGGGAGCTGTTTTTT.

This chain uses TRBV5-1 with TRBJ2-3; D is perhaps TRBD2 (5 bases). Germline CDR1 SGHRS, CDR2 YFSETQ. The CDR3 has 14 amino acids. Trimming took 4 bases from V and 3 from J, leaving 12 bases between them. CDR3 bases: TGCGCCAGCAGCGAGGGCGTAAGAACAGATACGCAGTATTTT. It translates to CASSEGVRTDTQYF.

The count of this clone is one. Being one base from a much bigger clone, this may be a read error. The V and J genes are TRBV10-1 and TRBJ2-5; D might be TRBD1 (5 bases). The CDR3 covers 16 residues. Trimming pared 4 bases from V and 3 bases from J, leaving 18 bases between. Germline CDR1 is WNHNN and CDR2 is SYGVQD (reference sequence). The CDR3: CASSVGWATAEETQYF. CDR3 DNA: TGCGCCAGCAGTGTAGGGTGGGCGACAGCAGAAGAGACCCAGTACTTC.

J is TRBJ1-5 and V is TRBV6-5; D gene unclear. The V and J ends lost 7 bases and 1 base respectively, with 8 bases between them. Per the germline V gene, CDR1 is MNHEY and CDR2 is SVGAGI. The CDR3 loop spans 13 amino acids. The CDR3 sequence: CASTPVSNQPQHF. CDR3 in DNA: TGTGCCAGCACTCCCGTCAGCAATCAGCCCCAGCATTTT.

The rearrangement uses TRBV2 and TRBJ2-2, with 7 bases matching TRBD1. Germline loops: CDR1 SNHLY, CDR2 FYNNEI. The CDR3 is 16 residues long. The V gene end was trimmed by 6 bases and the J gene end by 0 bases; junction bases not matched to a gene: 7. DNA of the CDR3: TGTGCCAGCAGCAAACTGGACAGGACGAACACCGGGGAGCTGTTTTTT. Translated, it gives CASSKLDRTNTGELFF.

This clone was detected once. The rearrangement links TRBV2 to TRBJ1-5; D may be TRBD1 (5 bases). This CDR3 spans 15 amino acids. V lost 0 bases to trimming and J lost 3 bases, with 9 bases between them. Germline-derived CDR1 and CDR2 are SNHLY and FYNNEI. DNA of the CDR3: TGTGCCAGCAGTGAAGCGTCCAGGGTCAATCAGCCCCAGCATTTT. Its protein product is CASSEASRVNQPQHF.

This clone has a single count. The rearrangement links TRBV7-8 to TRBJ2-3; possible D gene TRBD1, 5 bases. This CDR3 comprises 16 residues. V was pared by 8 bases and J by 1 base, with 19 bases between. Germline V gene sequence: CDR1 SGHVS, CDR2 FQNEAQ. CDR3 DNA sequence: TGTGCCAGCCGGAGACAGCGTACCTTGGGCACAGATACGCAGTATTTT. Encoded protein: CASRRQRTLGTDTQYF.

The chain employs TRBV19 and TRBJ1-1, with D unclear. The V end was cut by 7 bases, the J end by 5 bases, with 17 bases between. The CDR3 extends over 14 amino acids. The germline V gene has CDR1 LNHDA and CDR2 SQIVND (reference sequence). The CDR3 DNA reads as TGTGCCAGTAAGGAATCGGCGTGGCGGACTGAAGCTTTCTTT. This sequence encodes CASKESAWRTEAFF. Variable domain in full (rest from reference TRBV19 and TRBJ1-1): DGGITQSPKYLFRKEGQNVTLSCEQNLNHDAMYWYRQDPGQGLRLIYYSQIVNDFQKGDIAEGYSVSREKKESFPLTVTSAQKNPTAFYLCASKESAWRTEAFFGQGTRLTVV.

As concerns this clone: One end of the junction does not line up with germline, which may come from a read error. The rearrangement uses TRBV7-7 and TRBJ2-5; TRBD2 matches at 14 bases. CDR1 and CDR2 (germline): SSHAT, FNYEAQ (reference sequence). There are 15 residues in the CDR3. The CDR3 nucleotides read TGTGCTAGCAGCTCCGGACTAGCGGGGGGAGAGACCCAGTACTTC. The encoded protein is CASSSGLAGGETQYF. The entire variable domain, with the rest obtained from reference TRBV7-7 and TRBJ2-5, is as follows: GAGVSQSPRYKVTKRGQDVTLRCDPISSHATLYWYQQALGQGPEFLTYFNYEAQPDKSGLPSDRFSAERPEGSISTLTIQRTEQRDSAMYRCASSSGLAGGETQYFGPGTRLLVL.

J is TRBJ2-7 and V is TRBV30; TRBD1 matches at 8 bases. This CDR3 contains 12 residues. The germline V gene encodes CDR1 GTSNPN and CDR2 SVGIG (reference sequence). V was clipped by 4 bases and J by 2 bases; unmatched bases: 1. The CDR3, as DNA: TGTGCCTGGAACAGGGGGGCCTACGAGCAGTACTTC. Its protein product is CAWNRGAYEQYF.

V gene TRBV30 combines with J gene TRBJ1-1; 7 bases agree with TRBD1. The length of the CDR3 is 17 residues. CDR1 is GTSNPN and CDR2 is SVGIG in the germline V gene (reference sequence). V trimming: 2 bases; J trimming: 3 bases; junction bases outside the gene matches: 15. The CDR3 region has the DNA TGTGCCTGGAGTCCGAGACAGGGAGGAGTAATGGACACTGAAGCTTTCTTT. Translating gives CAWSPRQGGVMDTEAFF.

The genes are TRBV30 and TRBJ2-2, with D perhaps TRBD2 (6 bases). The germline CDR1 and CDR2 sequences are GTSNPN and SVGIG (reference sequence). Trimming removed 4 bases from V and 5 bases from J, with 14 bases in between. The CDR3 consists of 14 residues. The CDR3 bases are TGTGCCTGGACCCTTACGCGGGGAACCGGGGAGCTGTTTTTT. Translated, it gives CAWTLTRGTGELFF.

The CDR3: CSASLGQGGNNEQFF. DNA of the CDR3: TGCAGTGCTAGTTTGGGGCAGGGAGGAAACAATGAGCAGTTCTTC. The rearrangement joins TRBV20-1 to TRBJ2-1, with D perhaps TRBD2 (6 bases). Germline CDR1 DFQATT, CDR2 SNEGSKA (reference sequence). This CDR3 contains 15 residues. V lost 3 bases and J 5 bases, leaving 17 bases between the germline ends.

A single count supports this clone. The V and J genes are TRBV11-2 and TRBJ2-3, with 11 positions matching TRBD2. This CDR3 spans 16 amino acids. Germline V gene sequence: CDR1 SGHAT, CDR2 FQNNGV. V lost 5 bases and J lost 0; bases outside the gene matches: 4. This CDR3 is CASSPRLAGSTDTQYF. CDR3 bases: TGTGCCAGCAGCCCGCGACTAGCGGGAAGCACAGATACGCAGTATTTT.

J is TRBJ2-3 and V is TRBV14; D is unresolved. The CDR3 is made up of 13 amino acids. Looked up from germline, CDR1 is SGHDN and CDR2 is FVKESK. V was trimmed by 0 bases and J by 8 bases, leaving 9 bases between them. CDR3 nucleotide sequence: TGTGCCAGCAGCCAAGAAGGCACGGGTACGCAGTATTTT. Translating gives CASSQEGTGTQYF.

The V call is TRBV27, the J call TRBJ2-7, with TRBD2 matching over 7 bases. The V gene end was trimmed by 0 bases and the J gene end by 2 bases; junction bases not matched to a gene: 4. This CDR3 is 15 amino acids long. Per germline, CDR1 MNHEY and CDR2 SMNVEV (reference sequence). CDR3 coding DNA: TGTGCCAGCAGTTTATCGGGGGGGGAGACCTACGAGCAGTACTTC. Protein product: CASSLSGGETYEQYF.

The chain employs TRBV12-3 or TRBV12-4 and TRBJ2-3; tentatively, D is TRBD2 (5 bases). The CDR3 runs 13 residues. V lost 9 bases and J 0 bases, leaving 10 bases between the germline ends. CDR3 region: CASRRTSTDTQYF. The CDR3 region has the DNA TGTGCCAGTCGGCGGACTAGCACAGATACGCAGTATTTT.

The CDR3 coding sequence is TGTGCCAGTAGTATGGGAAGATGGGGACAGGGAGAGAGGAATGGCTACACCTTC. This translates into CASSMGRWGQGERNGYTF. The chain carries TRBV19 and TRBJ1-2; 9 bases fit TRBD1. V shed 3 bases, J shed 6 bases, and the junction held 17 bases outside the gene matches. The CDR3 consists of 18 residues. Germline CDR1 LNHDA, CDR2 SQIVND (reference sequence).

V and J are TRBV27 and TRBJ1-2, with D hard to call. The CDR3 loop spans 14 amino acids. Between the trimmed V and J ends, which lost 3 bases and 8 bases, there was a span of 16 bases. CDR1 is MNHEY, CDR2 SMNVEV, per germline (reference sequence). This chain's CDR3 is CASSLTGRSRGYTF. CDR3 nucleotide sequence: TGTGCCAGCAGTTTGACGGGTAGGAGTAGGGGCTACACCTTC.

The chain couples TRBV24-1 to TRBJ1-2; D unresolved. This CDR3 is built from 12 residues. Germline lookup yields CDR1 KGHDR and CDR2 SFDVKD. V was clipped by 7 bases and J by 7 bases, with 12 bases between them. This chain's CDR3 is CATSPGSGGYTF. In nucleotides, the CDR3 is TGTGCCACCAGCCCCGGGTCTGGTGGCTACACCTTC.

This sequence joins TRBV7-9 and TRBJ2-5, with 8 positions matching TRBD1. This CDR3 is built from 15 residues. Germline values: CDR1 SEHNR, CDR2 FQNEAQ (reference sequence). Losses at the gene ends were 1 base for V and 5 bases for J; bases not matched to a gene: 6. The CDR3 DNA is TGTGCCAGCAGCTTAGAGGCCAGGGGGCTGGAGACCCAGTACTTC. This sequence encodes CASSLEARGLETQYF.

V is TRBV2 and J is TRBJ1-5, with D uncertain. The CDR3 totals 14 residues. CDR1 is SNHLY, CDR2 FYNNEI, per germline. Trimming left V 4 bases short and J 7 bases short, with 14 bases between. CDR3 amino acids: CASSVSPQKQPQHF. In nucleotides, the CDR3 is TGTGCCAGCAGTGTTAGTCCTCAAAAGCAGCCCCAGCATTTT.

This clone has only a few counts. The chain couples TRBV4-3 to TRBJ2-7, with 7 bases that match TRBD1. The CDR3 loop spans 15 amino acids. V was clipped by 2 bases and J by 2 bases; unmatched bases: 6. The germline V gene encodes CDR1 LGHNA and CDR2 YSLEER. DNA of the CDR3: TGCGCCAGCAGCCAAACCACAGGGGCTGCCTACGAGCAGTACTTC. Translation: CASSQTTGAAYEQYF.

This chain connects TRBV7-8 to TRBJ2-5; 7 bases fit TRBD1. Losses at the gene ends were 5 bases for V and 4 bases for J; bases not matched to a gene: 4. The germline CDR1 and CDR2 sequences are SGHVS and FQNEAQ. The CDR3 totals 13 residues. The CDR3 DNA reads TGTGCCAGCAGCGACGACAGGGCAGAGACCCAGTACTTC. It is translated as CASSDDRAETQYF. The entire variable domain, with the rest obtained from reference TRBV7-8 and TRBJ2-5, is as follows: GAGVSQSPRYKVAKRGQDVALRCDPISGHVSLFWYQQALGQGPEFLTYFQNEAQLDKSGLPSDRFFAERPEGSVSTLKIQRTQQEDSAVYLCASSDDRAETQYFGPGTRLLVL.

This sequence joins TRBV7-9 and TRBJ2-7; D uncertain. This CDR3 has 17 residues. Germline CDR1 SEHNR, CDR2 FQNEAQ (reference sequence). The V and J ends lost 5 bases and 0 bases respectively, with 20 bases between them. DNA for the CDR3: TGTGCCAGCAGCCGAGTTTGGAGACCGCAGAGCTCCTACGAGCAGTACTTC. It is translated as CASSRVWRPQSSYEQYF.

Concerning this clone itself: One end of the junction does not line up with germline, which may come from a read error. The V and J genes are TRBV7-7 and TRBJ2-5; 10 nucleotides agree with TRBD2. CDR3 length: 15 amino acids. CDR1 and CDR2 from the germline V gene are SSHAT and FNYEAQ (reference sequence). CDR3 protein: CASSLGTSVQETQYF. The CDR3 DNA is TGTGCTAGCAGCTTAGGGACTAGCGTCCAAGAGACCCAGTACTTC.

V usage is TRBV7-2 and J usage is TRBJ1-2; D gene unclear. The CDR3 has 13 amino acids. Trimming pared 3 bases from V and 3 bases from J, leaving 8 bases between. Per the germline V gene, CDR1 is SGHTA and CDR2 is FQGNSA. The CDR3 region is CASSFRSDYGYTF. CDR3 bases: TGTGCCAGCAGCTTCCGGAGCGACTATGGCTACACCTTC.